This T cell receptor (beta chain) was captured by sequencing in a study of chemoradiotherapy in HPV16-positive cancers. The table came from immunoSEQ multiplex PCR; TCRdb's copy has only in-frame clones and leaves some out. Here the sample spans around 16,000 clones, about four fifths being singletons. The germline CDR1 and CDR2 sequences are ENHRY and SYGVKD. The CDR3 loop spans 16 amino acids. V dropped 6 bases and J dropped 7; count of bases not matched to a gene: 11. The sequence came from a human donor with HPV-associated anogenital cancer. The sample was taken from a patient who underwent chemoradiotherapy. The chain has TRBV10-3 and TRBJ2-2; TRBD1 matches at 10 bases. The CDR3, as DNA: TGTGCCATCAGCCCATCGGGACAGGGGTCCGGCGGGGAGCTGTTTTTT. Translated: CAISPSGQGSGGELFF.